This record concerns one TCR beta chain sequence. Profiled with immunoSEQ multiplex PCR; TCRdb holds only in-frame clones, not every one. This sample has some 160,000 clones, with 65% to 85% found just once. The data derive from a study of blood T cell repertoires in COVID-19. Study-wide background: Samples came from the United States, Italy and Spain, spanning acute and convalescent COVID-19.

The ends were cut back, 7 bases at V and 4 bases at J, with 5 bases in the middle. Per the germline V gene, CDR1 is SGHRS and CDR2 is YFSETQ. This CDR3 spans 11 amino acids. The J gene is TRBJ2-2, the V gene TRBV5-1; D gene uncertain. What was sequenced was peripheral blood. This receptor was taken from a woman aged 70 to 79 who had recovered from COVID-19. The CDR3 DNA is TGCGCCAGCCGAGGCACCGGGGAGCTGTTTTTT. Residues: CASRGTGELFF.